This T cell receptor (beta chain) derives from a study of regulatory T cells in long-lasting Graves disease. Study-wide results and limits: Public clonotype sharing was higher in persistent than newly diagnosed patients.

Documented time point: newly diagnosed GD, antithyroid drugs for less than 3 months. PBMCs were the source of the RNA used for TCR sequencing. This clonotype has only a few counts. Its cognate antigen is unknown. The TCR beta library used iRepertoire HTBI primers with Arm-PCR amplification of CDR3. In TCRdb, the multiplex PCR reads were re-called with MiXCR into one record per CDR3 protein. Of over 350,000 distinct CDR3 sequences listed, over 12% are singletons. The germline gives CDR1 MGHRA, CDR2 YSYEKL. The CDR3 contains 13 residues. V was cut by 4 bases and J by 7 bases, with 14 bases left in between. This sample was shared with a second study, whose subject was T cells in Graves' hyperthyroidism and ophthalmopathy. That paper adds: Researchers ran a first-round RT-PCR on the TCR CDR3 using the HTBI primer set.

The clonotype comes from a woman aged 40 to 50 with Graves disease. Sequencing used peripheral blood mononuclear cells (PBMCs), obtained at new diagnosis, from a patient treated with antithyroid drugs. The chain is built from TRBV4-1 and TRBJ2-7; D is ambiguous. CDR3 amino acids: CASSRGPLEEQYF. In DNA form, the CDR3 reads TGCGCCAGCAGCCGCGGCCCCCTTGAAGAGCAGTACTTC.